The sequence of this T cell receptor beta chain was determined in a study of STAT5B mutations in CD4+ large granular lymphocyte leukemia (dated by TCRdb to about 2022). At the level of the whole study: Among the healthy controls, the CDR3 'QG' motif was associated with a particular HLA allele. TCRbeta repertoires of CD4+ T-cell large granular lymphocyte leukemia patients were compared with those of healthy blood donors. Flow cytometry on FACSCanto II or FACSVerse confirmed that purified fractions exceeded 95% purity among lymphocytes. The investigation overall reported the following: Greater clonality appeared to be present in CD4-sorted patient repertoires than in healthy CD4+ repertoires, and the difference was retained after the putative leukemic clones were removed. Data were not HLA-matched; higher clonality in CD4+ versus CD8+ T-LGLL could reflect the relatively small sample size. TRBV06-family usage was enriched among the top patient clones (8/27) compared with healthy controls (2/35). Main leukemic clonotypes were private to each patient, although approximately 25% appeared at low frequency in other patients' non-leukemic repertoires.

Buffy coats from some 35 blood donors, supplied by the Finnish Red Cross blood service, were used as healthy controls. All TCR-sequenced material derived from peripheral blood: patient blood samples and healthy donor buffy coats. Peripheral blood mononuclear cells were isolated by Ficoll-Hypaque gradient centrifugation. For the healthy controls, CD4+ cells were obtained from buffy coats by magnetic purification. The Gentra Puregene Cell and Tissue kit was used for genomic DNA extraction, and quantification was performed on a Qubit 2.0 fluorometer. The immunoSEQ assay at survey resolution was applied to genomic DNA for sequencing of TCRbeta rearrangements. The published analysis was carried out like this. In the TCR sequencing data, the smallest productive clonotype frequency that could be detected was 2.59 x 10-5. Only productive TCRbeta rearrangements, defined as complete and in-frame sequences, were included in the analyses. Sample clonality was computed as Simpson clonality in the immunoSEQ Analyzer version 3.0. Clones were binned by frequency as very rare, small, medium, large (1-20%) or hyperexpanded (>20%). Generation probabilities were estimated with OLGA 1.2.3, V-gene circos plots were made with VDJtools, specificities were looked up in VDJdb, and CDR3 motifs were identified with GLIPH. Here the immuneACCESS table is served through TCRdb, limited to in-frame sequences with V and J called. Missing clones are a known gap in these copies; in checked studies unresolved V genes cover under half, and the rest lacks a known reason. V and J calls and clone size are given by that table; D and trimming were obtained from the DNA. The sample table shows approximately 30,000 clones, and 79% are seen once. The ten largest make up under 2.5% of the sample.

For this clone: Its antigen has not been determined. Base qualities are not recorded, but no much larger clone differs from it by a single base.

Relative to germline, V is missing 1 base and J is missing 4 bases, with 4 bases of the junction outside any gene match. Inclusive of the bounding cysteine and phenylalanine, the CDR3 is 15 residues long. The CDR3 DNA has 45 bases and is translated from base 1. The germline V gene sets CDR1 to SGHAT and CDR2 to FQNNGV. Recombination joined TRBV11-2 with TRBJ2-5, with TRBD2 matching 9 junction bases. Material for sequencing was CD4+ T cells from blood buffy coats. This sequence was found in a human donor in good health. The DNA is as follows: TGTGCCAGCAGCTTAGGGCTAGCGGGGTCAGAGACCCAGTACTTC. Translation gives CASSLGLAGSETQYF.